Listed here are 18 T cell receptor beta chains from one sample, sequenced in a study of blood T cell repertoires in COVID-19. Here immunoSEQ multiplex PCR was the method, and the copy in TCRdb shows in-frame clones only, minus some. The top ten hold approximately 21% of the sample, which has just over 60,000 clones, around 83% seen once. Sequenced material: peripheral blood. The receptors stem from a young man with COVID-19, enrolled during active disease.

The chain couples TRBV9 to TRBJ2-6, with D unresolved. The CDR3 is 17 amino acids. Trimming took 0 bases from V and 3 from J, leaving 13 bases between them. Germline V CDR1 and CDR2: SGDLS, YYNGEE. CDR3 loop: CASSVDVRSYGANVLTF. CDR3 DNA sequence: TGTGCCAGCAGCGTAGACGTCAGGTCCTATGGGGCCAACGTCCTGACTTTC. The variable domain in full, completed from reference TRBV9 and TRBJ2-6, reads DSGVTQTPKHLITATGQRVTLRCSPRSGDLSVYWYQQSLDQGLQFLIQYYNGEERAKGNILERFSAQQFPDLHSELNLSSLELGDSALYFCASSVDVRSYGANVLTFGAGSRLTVL.

V and J are TRBV27 and TRBJ2-1, with 9 bases matching TRBD1. The junction had 10 bases not matched to a gene; V was cut back by 0 bases and J by 4 bases. CDR1 MNHEY and CDR2 SMNVEV come from the germline V gene (reference sequence). CDR3 length equals 18 residues. CDR3 DNA sequence: TGTGCCAGCAGTTTATCGAAGGCGTGGGACAGGGTATACAATGAGCAGTTCTTC. Translation: CASSLSKAWDRVYNEQFF.

This chain uses TRBV28 with TRBJ2-1; TRBD1 aligns across 7 bases. Per the germline V gene, CDR1 is MDHEN and CDR2 is SYDVKM. J lost 3 bases, V lost 3 bases, and 5 bases had no gene match. The CDR3 loop spans 15 amino acids. CDR3 sequence: CASSFPGQLYNEQFF. The DNA of the CDR3 is TGTGCCAGCAGTTTTCCGGGACAGCTCTACAATGAGCAGTTCTTC.

This chain connects TRBV6-4 to TRBJ2-1; D ambiguous. Germline CDR1 MRHNA, CDR2 SNTAGT. Deletions cut 5 bases from V and 0 bases from J, with 17 bases between. The CDR3 length is 17 residues. In DNA, the CDR3 is TGTGCCAGCAGTAAGTTTAACAGCTTTAGCTCCTACAATGAGCAGTTCTTC. Amino acid sequence: CASSKFNSFSSYNEQFF.

The J gene is TRBJ2-7, the V gene TRBV15; TRBD2 agrees at 9 bases. The V gene end was trimmed by 1 base and the J gene end by 6 bases; junction bases not matched to a gene: 4. The CDR3 runs to 14 residues. Per germline, CDR1 LNHNV and CDR2 YYDKDF (reference sequence). The CDR3 nucleotides are TGTGCCACCAGCAGAGGAGCGGGGGGTAGCGAGCAGTACTTC. Translation: CATSRGAGGSEQYF.

This rearrangement joins TRBV19 to TRBJ2-5; 9 nucleotides line up with TRBD2. This CDR3 is built from 17 residues. Germline V lookup: CDR1 LNHDA, CDR2 SQIVND (reference sequence). V was clipped by 5 bases and J by 3 bases; unmatched bases: 13. The CDR3 nucleotides are TGTGCCAGTAGTGAGGAGACCTGGCAGCGGGGGGAAGAGACCCAGTACTTC. Its translation is CASSEETWQRGEETQYF.

The chain links TRBV30 to TRBJ1-2; D uncertain. The germline V gene has CDR1 GTSNPN and CDR2 SVGIG (reference sequence). The CDR3 is 11 residues long. V was shortened by 0 bases and J by 8 bases, with 7 bases between the two germline ends. As DNA, the CDR3 is TGTGCCTGGAGTGTCAGCGGGGGCTACACCTTC. Translating gives CAWSVSGGYTF.

This clone was seen a single time. The chain is built from TRBV18 and TRBJ1-2; 11 bases match TRBD1. Trimming took 3 bases from V and 7 from J; bases not matched to a gene: 7. The CDR3 is 15 residues long. Per the germline V gene, CDR1 is KGHSH and CDR2 is LQKENI. CDR3 protein: CASSPSDRGPGGYTF. Written as DNA, the CDR3 is TGTGCCAGCTCACCCTCGGACAGGGGGCCTGGTGGCTACACCTTC.

This chain joins TRBV4-1 and TRBJ1-4, with a possible D match to TRBD1 (6 bases). Germline CDR1 and CDR2: MGHRA and YSYEKL. The length of the CDR3 is 18 residues. The V end was cut by 0 bases, the J end by 5 bases, with 19 bases between. CDR3 coding DNA: TGCGCCAGCAGCCAAGATCAGGTTGGGGGGGGCCTCAATGAAAAACTGTTTTTT. It yields the protein CASSQDQVGGGLNEKLFF.

This chain links TRBV7-9 with TRBJ1-1; D ambiguous. The length of the CDR3 is 14 residues. V shed 1 base and J shed 5 bases, with 11 bases lying between them. Germline values: CDR1 SEHNR, CDR2 FQNEAQ (reference sequence). The CDR3 loop reads CASSLGVSGTEAFF. CDR3 coding DNA: TGTGCCAGCAGCTTAGGCGTGTCGGGGACTGAAGCTTTCTTT.

The V call is TRBV5-6, the J call TRBJ2-5; possible D gene TRBD2, 6 bases. This CDR3 comprises 13 residues. V was pared by 1 base and J by 4 bases, with 8 bases between. The germline gives CDR1 SGHDT, CDR2 YYEEEE. The CDR3: CASSLISGETQYF. CDR3 DNA: TGTGCCAGCAGCTTGATTAGCGGAGAGACCCAGTACTTC.

The CDR3 nucleotides read TGTGCCAGCAGCTTAGTAGCGGGAGTCGACACCGGGGAGCTGTTTTTT. Its translation is CASSLVAGVDTGELFF. The chain couples TRBV7-6 to TRBJ2-2; TRBD2 agrees at 9 bases. This CDR3 contains 16 residues. CDR1 is SGHVS and CDR2 is FNYEAQ in the germline V gene. The trim removed 1 base at V and 3 bases at J, leaving 3 bases unmatched.

The chain uses TRBV19 and TRBJ2-5; 8 nucleotides match TRBD2. The CDR3 sequence is 15 residues long. V gave up 5 bases and J gave up 4 bases; unmatched junction bases: 9. Looked up from germline, CDR1 is LNHDA and CDR2 is SQIVND (reference sequence). CDR3 region: CASSRGGLRGETQYF. The CDR3 nucleotides are TGTGCCAGTAGTCGGGGGGGCCTGAGGGGAGAGACCCAGTACTTC.

The J gene is TRBJ2-2, the V gene TRBV10-3; a weak D match, TRBD1 (6 bases). This CDR3 region has 15 residues. Germline values: CDR1 ENHRY, CDR2 SYGVKD. V lost 0 bases to trimming and J lost 5 bases, with 10 bases between them. The CDR3 protein is CAISESQQGTGELFF. CDR3 DNA sequence: TGTGCCATCAGTGAGTCGCAACAGGGTACCGGGGAGCTGTTTTTT.

This clone has a handful of counts. J is TRBJ2-7 and V is TRBV19; 7 nucleotides agree with TRBD2. Germline loops: CDR1 LNHDA, CDR2 SQIVND (reference sequence). The CDR3 runs 15 residues. After removal of 5 bases from V and 2 bases from J, the junction contained 9 bases not matched to a gene. For the CDR3, the DNA is TGTGCCAGTAGTGCGGGTACTAGCGATACCTACGAGCAGTACTTC. It yields the protein CASSAGTSDTYEQYF. The full variable domain, with the rest looked up from reference TRBV19 and TRBJ2-7, is DGGITQSPKYLFRKEGQNVTLSCEQNLNHDAMYWYRQDPGQGLRLIYYSQIVNDFQKGDIAEGYSVSREKKESFPLTVTSAQKNPTAFYLCASSAGTSDTYEQYFGPGTRLTVT.

The rearrangement links TRBV18 to TRBJ2-1, with 10 bases identical to TRBD2. The CDR3 is 20 amino acids. Germline lookup yields CDR1 KGHSH and CDR2 LQKENI. V dropped 1 base and J dropped 0; count of bases not matched to a gene: 12. This chain's CDR3 is CASSPLYTSGATSSYNEQFF. For the CDR3, the DNA is TGTGCCAGCTCACCACTATATACTAGCGGGGCGACCTCCTCCTACAATGAGCAGTTCTTC.

The chain has TRBV6-1 and TRBJ1-3; D is unresolved. V lost 2 bases, J lost 0 bases, and 17 bases lay in between. Germline V CDR1 and CDR2: MNHNS, SASEGT. CDR3 length: 18 amino acids. The CDR3 region is CASSEYLGGPSSGNTIYF. The CDR3 DNA sequence: TGTGCCAGCAGTGAATATTTAGGAGGCCCAAGCTCTGGAAACACCATATATTTT.

V gene TRBV29-1 combines with J gene TRBJ2-7; D is unclear. V lost 0 bases and J 3 bases, leaving 12 bases between the germline ends. The CDR3 extends over 14 amino acids. CDR1 and CDR2 from the germline V gene are SQVTM and ANQGSEA. For the CDR3, the DNA is TGCAGCGTTGAAGATGGGCACAGCAACTACGAGCAGTACTTC. Its protein is CSVEDGHSNYEQYF.